Below, one TCR beta chain is given with its context. Germline V lookup: CDR1 SNHLY, CDR2 FYNNEI. CDR3 length equals 11 residues. The V and J ends lost 4 bases and 8 bases respectively, with 5 bases between them. This record belongs to a study of patients and donors after allogeneic stem cell transplantation. MiXCR was run by TCRdb on the RT-PCR reads, yielding one entry per CDR3 protein. The sample shows 900,000 to 1,000,000 distinct CDR3 sequences, roughly 18% of them seen only once. The TCR sequence derives from a human donor who was either an allogeneic HSCT recipient or a stem cell or donor lymphocyte infusion donor (not recorded which). It is not recorded whose cells these are; they may come from a transplant donor. The source material was blood, either unsorted or a sorted T cell fraction (not recorded which). This chain uses TRBV2 with TRBJ2-2; D remains unclear. The CDR3 here is CASSAIGELFF. DNA for the CDR3: TGTGCCAGCAGTGCCATTGGGGAGCTGTTTTTT.